These T cell receptor beta chains were read from a single sample in a study of glioma-infiltrating T cells after dendritic cell vaccination. Profiled with immunoSEQ multiplex PCR; TCRdb holds only in-frame clones, not every one. Altogether about 58,000 clones are present, roughly 83% being singletons, with the ten largest covering roughly 14%. The sequencing here drew on blood, taken after dendritic cell vaccination. The receptors stem from a human donor with glioblastoma. Both conserved end residues are trimmed from each CDR3. Fields, in order: J gene, D gene, V gene, CDR3 protein. D genes are given only for firm matches.

J: TRBJ2-7; D: .; V: TRBV5-1; CDR3: ASSLLDNYEQY
J: TRBJ1-5; D: .; V: TRBV18; CDR3: ASSPTPGQGQPQH
J: TRBJ1-1; D: .; V: TRBV2; CDR3: ASSATQGYTEAF
J: TRBJ2-7; D: .; V: TRBV7-9; CDR3: ASSSRPGTTYEQY
J: TRBJ2-7; D: .; V: TRBV13; CDR3: ASSEDNSYEQY
J: TRBJ2-2; D: TRBD1; V: TRBV10-2; CDR3: ASISPNPGTGGREGAGELF
J: TRBJ2-3; D: TRBD2; V: TRBV28; CDR3: ASSTAGVSTDTQY
J: TRBJ2-7; D: TRBD1; V: TRBV11-2; CDR3: ASSGGTGGLYEQY
J: TRBJ2-3; D: TRBD2; V: TRBV4-3; CDR3: ASSPGTSGTDTQY
J: TRBJ2-2; D: .; V: TRBV5-1; CDR3: ASSLGGRDGELF
J: TRBJ2-7; D: .; V: TRBV27; CDR3: ASRSGGYEQY
J: TRBJ1-2; D: .; V: TRBV19; CDR3: ATNSQYGYT
J: TRBJ2-1; D: TRBD2; V: TRBV7-6; CDR3: ASSLSGGINEQF
J: TRBJ1-4; D: .; V: TRBV30; CDR3: AGDRSVTGKLF
J: TRBJ1-2; D: TRBD1; V: TRBV19; CDR3: ASSTQMTGALNYGYT
J: TRBJ1-2; D: TRBD1; V: TRBV30; CDR3: AWSSTGDRYGYT
J: TRBJ2-7; D: TRBD1; V: TRBV4-1; CDR3: ASSQSPGQAYEQY
J: TRBJ2-7; D: TRBD1; V: TRBV13; CDR3: ASSLGGTGSNEQY
J: TRBJ2-5; D: TRBD1; V: TRBV6-5; CDR3: ASRRTGGETQY
J: TRBJ2-7; D: .; V: TRBV4-1; CDR3: ASSQTHLSYEQY
J: TRBJ1-1; D: TRBD1; V: TRBV28; CDR3: ASSRQGAMNTEAF
J: TRBJ2-1; D: TRBD2; V: TRBV2; CDR3: ASSEVTSGNNEQF
J: TRBJ2-7; D: .; V: TRBV15; CDR3: ATSRDEDRLRVQY
J: TRBJ2-6; D: .; V: TRBV5-4; CDR3: ASTLDSSSGANVLT
J: TRBJ2-3; D: .; V: TRBV27; CDR3: ASSLTPQGENTQY
J: TRBJ2-7; D: TRBD1; V: TRBV7-9; CDR3: ASSWGTGEAYEQY
J: TRBJ2-7; D: .; V: TRBV27; CDR3: ASTSRGTYEQY
J: TRBJ1-1; D: .; V: TRBV6-4; CDR3: ASSVSFGGVAF
J: TRBJ1-6; D: .; V: TRBV7-9; CDR3: ASSEITGLNSPLH
J: TRBJ1-6; D: TRBD1; V: TRBV27; CDR3: ASKPGQGIRSYNSPLH
J: TRBJ2-2; D: .; V: TRBV11-3; CDR3: ASSLYGRNTGELF
J: TRBJ2-2; D: TRBD2; V: TRBV5-4; CDR3: ASSRTSGVGELF